This T cell receptor (beta chain) appears in the sequencing data of a study of OX40 agonist ivuxolimab in advanced cancers. As for the study in general: Eligibility admitted prior anti-PD-1, anti-PD-L1 or anti-CTLA-4 therapy; 30% to 40% had some. Study conclusions and caveats: No antigen was identified for the clonally expanded peripheral T cells. On average, CD8+ T cells showed a greater number of expanded clones than CD4+.

CDR3 length equals 14 residues. Germline lookup yields CDR1 MDHEN and CDR2 SYDVKM. The V segment lost 4 bases and the J segment 5 bases; nucleotides outside the gene matches: 6. Profiling relied on immunoSEQ multiplex PCR, and the TCRdb table lists in-frame clones only, not all of them. The repertoire includes around 94,000 clones, about 85% of them detected once, and 3% to 4% sits in the top ten. Concerning this clone: The antigen is not known.

The genes are TRBV28 and TRBJ2-5; 8 nucleotides line up with TRBD1. The clonotype comes from an adult with an advanced solid tumor such as melanoma, head and neck, liver or kidney cancer. This specimen was CD4+ or CD8+ T cells sorted from blood, taken in a trial of the OX40 agonist ivuxolimab. The CDR3 coding sequence is TGTGCCAGCAGTTCCCAGGGGGCTGGGGAGACCCAGTACTTC. Encoded protein: CASSSQGAGETQYF.